The 25 T cell receptor beta chains given below trace back to one sample, sequenced in a study of identical twins. A single record per CDR3 protein comes from TCRdb applying MiXCR to the 5' RACE reads. The sample consists of approximately 680,000 distinct CDR3 sequences, less than 9% of them appearing once. These same records also appear under a second study, on yellow fever vaccine responses in identical twins.

Input material: PBMCs. The receptors derive from a woman between 18 and 29 years old in good health.

This clonotype occurred a few times. This chain connects TRBV10-3 to TRBJ1-1; D might be TRBD1 (5 bases). Trimming shortened V by 6 bases and J by 5 bases, and 13 bases separated the two germline ends. Germline loops: CDR1 ENHRY, CDR2 SYGVKD. This CDR3 region has 13 residues. The CDR3 nucleotides are TGTGCCATCAGCCCAGGGTCGGGGACTGAAGCTTTCTTT. It specifies CAISPGSGTEAFF.

The gene calls are TRBV4-2 and TRBJ2-7; D not resolved. The ends were cut back, 0 bases at V and 1 base at J, with 13 bases in the middle. This CDR3 is 16 amino acids long. The germline CDR1 and CDR2 sequences are LGHNA and YNFKEQ. CDR3 loop: CASSQDQATSSYEQYF. The CDR3 bases are TGTGCCAGCAGCCAAGATCAGGCTACCTCATCCTACGAGCAGTACTTC.

The genes are TRBV29-1 and TRBJ2-5; D is unclear. Germline V gene data show CDR1 as SQVTM and CDR2 as ANQGSEA. This CDR3 is built from 11 residues. The V and J ends lost 2 bases and 4 bases respectively, with 5 bases between them. CDR3 residues: CSVEQRETQYF. CDR3 nucleotide sequence: TGCAGCGTTGAACAGAGAGAGACCCAGTACTTC.

This clonotype has a handful of counts. This chain connects TRBV5-1 to TRBJ1-6; possible D gene TRBD1, 5 bases. V was cut by 0 bases and J by 4 bases, with 14 bases left in between. Germline V gene lookup returns CDR1 SGHRS and CDR2 YFSETQ. This CDR3 region has 17 residues. The CDR3 nucleotides are TGCGCCAGCAGCTTGGAGCCGGGGGATTTTTATAATTCACCCCTCCACTTT. Translation gives CASSLEPGDFYNSPLHF.

A few counts support this clonotype. The chain employs TRBV9 and TRBJ2-1; D may correspond to TRBD1 or TRBD2 (5 bases each). The CDR3 is made up of 14 amino acids. Trimming took off 2 bases at V and 5 bases at J, with 11 bases between the two ends. The germline V gene encodes CDR1 SGDLS and CDR2 YYNGEE. CDR3 nucleotide sequence: TGTGCCAGCAGCGTCACCGGGACCCACAATGAGCAGTTCTTC. Translated, it gives CASSVTGTHNEQFF.

The chain carries TRBV27 and TRBJ2-3; 12 bases are shared with TRBD2. Germline-derived CDR1 and CDR2 are MNHEY and SMNVEV (reference sequence). The trim removed 5 bases at V and 5 bases at J, leaving 8 bases unmatched. This CDR3 region has 16 residues. DNA for the CDR3: TGTGCCAGCAGTGTGGGTACTAGCGGGAGGAGAGATACGCAGTATTTT. Translating it yields CASSVGTSGRRDTQYF.

This clonotype was recorded many times. The junction shows a germline mismatch at one end, possibly a read error. The V and J genes are TRBV12-3 or TRBV12-4 and TRBJ2-7; D is perhaps TRBD1 (5 bases). The CDR3 totals 13 residues. CDR3 loop: CASSLTEVAPPNF. CDR3 DNA: TGTGCCAGCAGCCTGACAGAGGTGGCTCCTCCAAACTTC.

This clonotype was seen repeatedly, ten times or more. J is TRBJ2-1 and V is TRBV11-3, with TRBD2 identical over 8 bases. V dropped 5 bases and J dropped 9; count of bases not matched to a gene: 3. The CDR3 is 12 amino acids. Germline CDR1 reads SGHNT; CDR2 reads YENEEA. The DNA for the CDR3 is TGTGCCAGCAGCCCCGGGGGGGGTGAGCAGTTCTTC. This gives the protein CASSPGGGEQFF.

This clonotype showed up just a few times. The chain recombines TRBV5-1 with TRBJ1-1, with TRBD1 as a possible D gene (5 bases). The V and J ends lost 3 bases and 6 bases respectively, with 12 bases between them. This CDR3 has 13 amino acids. Germline loops: CDR1 SGHRS, CDR2 YFSETQ. The CDR3 reads CASSWDLGAEAFF. CDR3 coding DNA: TGCGCCAGCAGCTGGGACCTGGGGGCTGAAGCTTTCTTT.

This chain links TRBV28 with TRBJ2-7; D is perhaps TRBD1 (6 bases). CDR3 length: 15 amino acids. The germline V gene has CDR1 MDHEN and CDR2 SYDVKM. V dropped 8 bases and J dropped 1 base, with 18 bases sitting between them. The CDR3 region has the DNA TGTGCCAGCTTCTCCAGGGGCTCGGGTTCCTACGAGCAGTACTTC. It translates to CASFSRGSGSYEQYF.

This clonotype came up a few times. The chain is built from TRBV6-5 and TRBJ1-5, with a weak D call TRBD1 (5 bases). Germline V CDR1 and CDR2: MNHEY, SVGAGI. V lost 4 bases and J 0 bases, leaving 10 bases between the germline ends. This CDR3 spans 15 amino acids. The CDR3 DNA reads TGTGCCAGCAGTTTAAACAGGTTTAGCAATCAGCCCCAGCATTTT. It is translated as CASSLNRFSNQPQHF.

At least ten counts were recorded for this clonotype. The chain employs TRBV29-1 and TRBJ2-1; D remains unclear. CDR1 is SQVTM, CDR2 ANQGSEA, per germline. With 2 bases removed from V and 4 bases from J, the gap between germline ends came to 3 bases. This CDR3 is 11 amino acids long. CDR3 coding DNA: TGCAGCGTTGAATTGTACAATGAGCAGTTCTTC. This gives the protein CSVELYNEQFF.

This clonotype was recorded at least ten times. This sequence joins TRBV20-1 and TRBJ2-5; the D is unclear. This CDR3 region has 15 residues. V lost 4 bases and J 4 bases, leaving 19 bases between the germline ends. In germline, CDR1 is DFQATT, CDR2 SNEGSKA (reference sequence). This CDR3 is CSAMLPRTSGETQYF. Written as DNA, the CDR3 is TGCAGTGCTATGCTACCTAGGACCTCGGGAGAGACCCAGTACTTC.

In this sample, this clonotype turned up a few times. The rearrangement links TRBV3-1 to TRBJ2-5; 11 nucleotides align to TRBD2. CDR1 LGHDT and CDR2 YNNKEL come from the germline V gene (reference sequence). The CDR3 consists of 15 residues. The V gene end was trimmed by 4 bases and the J gene end by 5 bases; junction bases not matched to a gene: 6. For the CDR3, the DNA is TGTGCCAGCAGCCTAAAGGGACTAGCGGTTGAGACCCAGTACTTC. This encodes CASSLKGLAVETQYF.

This clonotype was counted a few times. This chain links TRBV27 with TRBJ2-3, with D tentatively TRBD2 (7 bases). The CDR3 has 14 amino acids. Trimming took off 6 bases at V and 2 bases at J, with 12 bases between the two ends. The V gene's germline CDR1 is MNHEY and CDR2 SMNVEV (reference sequence). The CDR3 DNA follows: TGTGCCAGCAGGCGGGGGCCGCACACAGATACGCAGTATTTT. Translated: CASRRGPHTDTQYF.

This chain connects TRBV20-1 to TRBJ2-5; the D is unclear. This CDR3 region has 12 residues. V lost 2 bases and J lost 5, with 9 bases in between. CDR1 and CDR2 (germline): DFQATT, SNEGSKA (reference sequence). CDR3 residues: CSARQDRETQYF. The CDR3 region has the DNA TGCAGTGCTAGACAGGACCGGGAGACCCAGTACTTC.

This clonotype has a handful of counts. The rearrangement joins TRBV15 to TRBJ2-5; 12 nucleotides line up with TRBD1. The trim removed 0 bases at V and 10 bases at J, leaving 18 bases unmatched. Germline CDR1 is LNHNV and CDR2 is YYDKDF (reference sequence). This CDR3 contains 19 residues. The CDR3 sequence: CATSRDRDRGPLLGNRQYF. Written as DNA, the CDR3 is TGTGCCACCAGCAGAGATAGGGACAGGGGGCCCCTATTGGGTAATCGCCAGTACTTC.

This clonotype has more than one count but fewer than ten. J is TRBJ2-1 and V is TRBV15; maybe TRBD2 (7 bases). Trimming removed 2 bases from V and 6 bases from J, with 20 bases in between. Germline V gene data show CDR1 as LNHNV and CDR2 as YYDKDF (reference sequence). CDR3 length: 17 residues. This CDR3 reads CATSRPGEGEYLNEQFF. Here the CDR3 DNA reads TGTGCCACCAGCAGACCAGGGGAGGGGGAATACCTCAATGAGCAGTTCTTC.

This clonotype was counted ten times or more. The chain combines TRBV27 with TRBJ2-1, with D perhaps TRBD1 (6 bases). The germline V gene encodes CDR1 MNHEY and CDR2 SMNVEV (reference sequence). The CDR3 extends over 13 amino acids. V was pared by 8 bases and J by 6 bases, with 14 bases between. CDR3 sequence reads: CASAWGRGNEQFF. CDR3 DNA: TGTGCCAGCGCGTGGGGGCGCGGCAATGAGCAGTTCTTC.

The chain couples TRBV12-3 or TRBV12-4 to TRBJ1-5, with 10 bases aligning to TRBD1. The CDR3 spans 13 residues. The junction had 3 bases not matched to a gene; V was cut back by 7 bases and J by 6 bases. CDR3 loop: CASKGQGVQPQHF. CDR3 DNA: TGTGCCAGCAAAGGACAGGGGGTTCAGCCCCAGCATTTT.

The chain is built from TRBV12-3 or TRBV12-4 and TRBJ1-5; TRBD1 matches 9 bases. The CDR3 totals 16 residues. Trimming cost V 3 bases and J 4 bases; bases outside gene matches: 7. CDR3 region: CASSFGTGYRNQPQHF. The DNA of the CDR3 is TGTGCCAGCAGTTTTGGGACAGGGTATCGGAATCAGCCCCAGCATTTT.

This chain's CDR3 is CSASRPGAYNEQFF. The CDR3, as DNA: TGCAGTGCTAGCCGGCCGGGTGCATACAATGAGCAGTTCTTC. The chain combines TRBV20-1 with TRBJ2-1; D gene unclear. This CDR3 region has 14 residues. The V and J ends lost 3 bases and 4 bases respectively, with 13 bases between them. Per the germline V gene, CDR1 is DFQATT and CDR2 is SNEGSKA (reference sequence).

This clonotype was observed at least ten times. The chain carries TRBV12-3 or TRBV12-4 and TRBJ2-7, with 11 nucleotides matching TRBD2. The CDR3 is made up of 18 amino acids. Trimming removed 5 bases from V and 4 bases from J; junction bases left unmatched: 16. DNA of the CDR3: TGTGCCAGCAGTCCAAGCGGACTAGCGGGTCCCTCAATTTACGAGCAGTACTTC. It codes for CASSPSGLAGPSIYEQYF.

This clonotype was detected ten times or more. The rearrangement joins TRBV6-1 to TRBJ1-2; D remains unclear. The CDR3 is 14 amino acids. Per the germline V gene, CDR1 is MNHNS and CDR2 is SASEGT. Trimming left V 6 bases short and J 0 bases short, with 11 bases between. The DNA of the CDR3 is TGTGCCAGCAGGGATACAGAGCCTAACTATGGCTACACCTTC. As protein: CASRDTEPNYGYTF.

This clonotype was picked up a small number of times. This chain joins TRBV20-1 and TRBJ2-1; D gene ambiguous. Germline assignment: CDR1 DFQATT and CDR2 SNEGSKA (reference sequence). V dropped 6 bases and J dropped 12 bases, with 12 bases sitting between them. The CDR3 is 10 residues long. The CDR3 loop is CSAAESRQFF. The CDR3 nucleotides read TGCAGTGCGGCCGAGAGTCGGCAGTTCTTC.